These T cell receptor beta chains were read from a single sample in a study of regulatory T cells in long-lasting Graves disease. MiXCR was run by TCRdb on the multiplex PCR reads, yielding one entry per CDR3 protein. The profile shows around 450,000 distinct CDR3 sequences, about 22% of them singletons. The sequences come from peripheral blood mononuclear cells (PBMCs), collected when the disease was refractory, from a patient treated with antithyroid drugs. These receptors were taken from a female donor with Graves disease. Each CDR3 is given with its conserved first and last residue. D genes are given only for firm matches. Clone size, where shown, is once, few, many, or a class for clones that have expanded.

V gene: TRBV28
clone size: many
J gene: TRBJ1-1
D gene: .
CDR3 DNA: TGTGCCAGCAGGCTTCCCACGAACACTGAAGCTTTCTTT
CDR3 protein: CASRLPTNTEAFF

V gene: TRBV28
clone size: many
J gene: TRBJ1-2
D gene: TRBD1
CDR3 DNA: TGTGCCAGCAGTTGGTCCGGGACAGGGGGCGATGGCTACACCTTC
CDR3 protein: CASSWSGTGGDGYTF

V gene: TRBV4-3
clone size: once
J gene: TRBJ1-2
D gene: .
CDR3 DNA: TGCGCCAGCAGCCAAGATTCGGCAGGGACCTATGGCTACACCTTC
CDR3 protein: CASSQDSAGTYGYTF

V gene: TRBV3-1
clone size: .
J gene: TRBJ2-7
D gene: .
CDR3 DNA: TGTGCCAGCAGCCAATCGGCGGCCTCCTACGAGCAGTACTTC
CDR3 protein: CASSQSAASYEQYF

V gene: TRBV4-1
clone size: .
J gene: TRBJ1-1
D gene: .
CDR3 DNA: TGCGCCAGCAGCCAAGGACCTTTAGGGCCTGAAGCTTTCTTT
CDR3 protein: CASSQGPLGPEAFF

V gene: TRBV6-1
clone size: few
J gene: TRBJ1-5
D gene: .
CDR3 DNA: TGTGCCAGCAGTGAACTTACAGGGACGCCCCAGCATTTT
CDR3 protein: CASSELTGTPQHF

V gene: TRBV19
clone size: few
J gene: TRBJ2-7
D gene: .
CDR3 DNA: TGTGCCAGTAGTATTAACATCCGACATGGGGCCTACGAGCAGTACTTC
CDR3 protein: CASSINIRHGAYEQYF

V gene: TRBV6-5
clone size: many
J gene: TRBJ2-7
D gene: .
CDR3 DNA: TGTGCCAGCAGTTACGTGACAGGATATGGCTCCTACGAGCAGTACTTC
CDR3 protein: CASSYVTGYGSYEQYF

V gene: TRBV20-1
clone size: many
J gene: TRBJ1-1
D gene: .
CDR3 DNA: TGCAGTGCTAGAGATTCCATGAACACTGAAGCTTTCTTT
CDR3 protein: CSARDSMNTEAFF

V gene: TRBV25-1
clone size: few
J gene: TRBJ2-3
D gene: TRBD1
CDR3 DNA: TGTGCCAGCAGTGATGACAGGGGAACAGATACGCAGTATTTT
CDR3 protein: CASSDDRGTDTQYF

V gene: TRBV27
clone size: .
J gene: TRBJ2-3
D gene: TRBD2
CDR3 DNA: TGTGCCAGCAGCCCCATAGCGGGACCGATCACAGATACGCAGTATTTT
CDR3 protein: CASSPIAGPITDTQYF

V gene: TRBV27
clone size: few
J gene: TRBJ1-2
D gene: TRBD1
CDR3 DNA: TGTGCCAGCAGTTTTTCGGGAGACAGGGATCCTACTGGCTACACCTTC
CDR3 protein: CASSFSGDRDPTGYTF

V gene: TRBV28
clone size: few
J gene: TRBJ2-2
D gene: TRBD1
CDR3 DNA: TGTGCCAGCAGCCACCTACAACAGGGGACCGGGGAGCTGTTTTTT
CDR3 protein: CASSHLQQGTGELFF

V gene: TRBV6-5
clone size: many
J gene: TRBJ1-6
D gene: TRBD1
CDR3 DNA: TGTGCCAGCAGTTCGACCCGGACAGGGGGAAATTCACCCCTCCACTTT
CDR3 protein: CASSSTRTGGNSPLHF

V gene: TRBV20-1
clone size: .
J gene: TRBJ2-5
D gene: .
CDR3 DNA: TGCAGTGCTAGAGACGCTAGATCGGAGACCCAGTACTTC
CDR3 protein: CSARDARSETQYF

V gene: TRBV30
clone size: many
J gene: TRBJ2-7
D gene: .
CDR3 DNA: TGTGCCTGGAGTGAAGTGTACGAGCAGTACTTC
CDR3 protein: CAWSEVYEQYF

V gene: TRBV20-1
clone size: .
J gene: TRBJ1-6
D gene: TRBD1
CDR3 DNA: TGCAGTGCCCCCCGACAGGGGGGAAATTCACCCCTCCACTTT
CDR3 protein: CSAPRQGGNSPLHF

V gene: TRBV12-3/TRBV12-4
clone size: many
J gene: TRBJ1-1
D gene: .
CDR3 DNA: TGTGCCAGCAGTACTAGAAGGACTGAAGCTTTCTTT
CDR3 protein: CASSTRRTEAFF

V gene: TRBV28
clone size: .
J gene: TRBJ1-1
D gene: .
CDR3 DNA: TGTGCCAGCATTTCTGGCCAGGGTGGCACTGAAGCTTTCTTT
CDR3 protein: CASISGQGGTEAFF

V gene: TRBV6-2/TRBV6-3
clone size: few
J gene: TRBJ2-7
D gene: TRBD1
CDR3 DNA: TGTGCCAGCAGTTACTCTGGACAGGGGGCAAGATACGAGCAGTACTTC
CDR3 protein: CASSYSGQGARYEQYF

V gene: TRBV9
clone size: .
J gene: TRBJ2-5
D gene: .
CDR3 DNA: TGTGCCAGCAGCGTAGGCAGCCCCGAGACCCAGTACTTC
CDR3 protein: CASSVGSPETQYF

V gene: TRBV9
clone size: many
J gene: TRBJ1-1
D gene: .
CDR3 DNA: TGTGCCAGCAGCGTAGGGGGCAGAGAAGCTTTCTTT
CDR3 protein: CASSVGGREAFF

V gene: TRBV29-1
clone size: .
J gene: TRBJ2-6
D gene: .
CDR3 DNA: TGCAGCGTGGGAGCTGGGGCCAACATCCTGACTTTC
CDR3 protein: CSVGAGANILTF

V gene: TRBV19
clone size: .
J gene: TRBJ2-2
D gene: .
CDR3 DNA: TGTGCCACAGGGACTTTGGGCACCGGGGAGCTGTTTTTT
CDR3 protein: CATGTLGTGELFF

V gene: TRBV20-1
clone size: .
J gene: TRBJ1-5
D gene: .
CDR3 DNA: TGCAGTGCTAGAGTAGACACTAATCAGCCCCAGCATTTT
CDR3 protein: CSARVDTNQPQHF

V gene: TRBV12-3/TRBV12-4
clone size: few
J gene: TRBJ2-5
D gene: .
CDR3 DNA: TGTACCAGCGCTGTGCAGGGGGGAGAGACCCAGTACTTC
CDR3 protein: CTSAVQGGETQYF

V gene: TRBV20-1
clone size: .
J gene: TRBJ2-7
D gene: .
CDR3 DNA: TGCAGTGCTTCCAACTACTACGAGCAGTACTTC
CDR3 protein: CSASNYYEQYF

V gene: TRBV6-9
clone size: .
J gene: TRBJ2-1
D gene: .
CDR3 DNA: TGTGCCAGCAGTTACAGCCCCAGCCAGGGAAATGAGCAGTTCTTC
CDR3 protein: CASSYSPSQGNEQFF

V gene: TRBV19
clone size: few
J gene: TRBJ1-2
D gene: .
CDR3 DNA: TGTGCCAGTACCCTCAGGGGCTCGCACTATGGCTACACCTTC
CDR3 protein: CASTLRGSHYGYTF

V gene: TRBV7-2
clone size: many
J gene: TRBJ2-7
D gene: TRBD2
CDR3 DNA: TGTGCCAGCAGCCTCGAACTAGCGGGAGTAATCGAGCAGTACTTC
CDR3 protein: CASSLELAGVIEQYF

V gene: TRBV12-3/TRBV12-4
clone size: many
J gene: TRBJ2-7
D gene: .
CDR3 DNA: TGTGCCAGCAGTTTAGCGGTGGGGCGGCTCTTCAACGAGCAGTACTTC
CDR3 protein: CASSLAVGRLFNEQYF

V gene: TRBV3-1
clone size: few
J gene: TRBJ1-2
D gene: .
CDR3 DNA: TGTGCCAGCAGCCTCACACCGGCTTATGGCTACACCTTC
CDR3 protein: CASSLTPAYGYTF

V gene: TRBV7-9
clone size: few
J gene: TRBJ1-1
D gene: .
CDR3 DNA: TGTGCCGCCCTTACAGGTAACACTGAAGCTTTCTTT
CDR3 protein: CAALTGNTEAFF

V gene: TRBV9
clone size: .
J gene: TRBJ2-5
D gene: TRBD2
CDR3 DNA: TGTGCCAGCAGCCCGCGGGGGGCGGGAGGGCTAGAGACCCAGTACTTC
CDR3 protein: CASSPRGAGGLETQYF

V gene: TRBV27
clone size: many
J gene: TRBJ2-1
D gene: TRBD2
CDR3 DNA: TGTGCCAGCAGTTTATTCCCGGGACTAGCGGGAGATGAGCAGTTCTTC
CDR3 protein: CASSLFPGLAGDEQFF

V gene: TRBV5-1
clone size: many
J gene: TRBJ1-1
D gene: .
CDR3 DNA: TGTGCCAGCAGCTTAACAAGGGACACTGAAGCTTTCTTT
CDR3 protein: CASSLTRDTEAFF

V gene: TRBV19
clone size: .
J gene: TRBJ2-3
D gene: .
CDR3 DNA: TGTGCCAGTAGTATGGGAGTTAGCACAGATACGCAGTATTTT
CDR3 protein: CASSMGVSTDTQYF

V gene: TRBV11-3
clone size: many
J gene: TRBJ2-7
D gene: .
CDR3 DNA: TGTGCCAGCAGCTTGTCCCCGACCCAGACATCCTACGAGCAGTACTTC
CDR3 protein: CASSLSPTQTSYEQYF

V gene: TRBV24-1
clone size: .
J gene: TRBJ2-5
D gene: TRBD1
CDR3 DNA: TGTGCCACCAGTGACTACGGACAGGGGGCGAGGGAGACCCAGTACTTC
CDR3 protein: CATSDYGQGARETQYF

V gene: TRBV19
clone size: .
J gene: TRBJ1-2
D gene: TRBD1
CDR3 DNA: TGTGCCAGTAGTAGCGGACAGGGAAAAGTTTATGGCTACACCTTC
CDR3 protein: CASSSGQGKVYGYTF

V gene: TRBV6-5
clone size: .
J gene: TRBJ2-1
D gene: TRBD2
CDR3 DNA: TGTGCCAGCAGTTACCGAAGGACTAGCGGGAGGGTTGATGAGCAGTTCTTC
CDR3 protein: CASSYRRTSGRVDEQFF

V gene: TRBV6-2/TRBV6-3
clone size: many
J gene: TRBJ1-2
D gene: .
CDR3 DNA: TGTGCCAGCAGCCGTGGCAGGGAGTATGGCTACACCTTC
CDR3 protein: CASSRGREYGYTF

V gene: TRBV24-1
clone size: few
J gene: TRBJ1-2
D gene: .
CDR3 DNA: TGTGCCACCAGTGATTTTGGATTAAACTATGGCTACACCTTC
CDR3 protein: CATSDFGLNYGYTF

V gene: TRBV28
clone size: many
J gene: TRBJ2-5
D gene: .
CDR3 DNA: TGTGCCAGCAGTTTGCCCCAGGGGTTGGGAGAGACCCAGTACTTC
CDR3 protein: CASSLPQGLGETQYF

V gene: TRBV28
clone size: many
J gene: TRBJ2-7
D gene: TRBD2
CDR3 DNA: TGTGCCAGCAGTTTTCTTCCAGCGGGGGTTATAGGATACTTC
CDR3 protein: CASSFLPAGVIGYF

V gene: TRBV29-1
clone size: .
J gene: TRBJ1-3
D gene: .
CDR3 DNA: TGCAGCGTCCTAACCCCCAACATGGGGTACGGAAACACCATATATTTT
CDR3 protein: CSVLTPNMGYGNTIYF

V gene: TRBV5-1
clone size: few
J gene: TRBJ2-5
D gene: .
CDR3 DNA: TGCGCCAGCAGCTTTGGGCAGAGCCAAGAGACCCAGTACTTC
CDR3 protein: CASSFGQSQETQYF

V gene: TRBV7-3
clone size: few
J gene: TRBJ2-4
D gene: .
CDR3 DNA: TGTGCCAGCAGCTTACCCCCGATCCGGGATCTAGCCAAAAACATTCAGTACTTC
CDR3 protein: CASSLPPIRDLAKNIQYF

V gene: TRBV4-1
clone size: few
J gene: TRBJ2-7
D gene: TRBD1
CDR3 DNA: TGCGCCAGCAGCCAAGATGCAGGGGGCGGCGAGCAGTACTTC
CDR3 protein: CASSQDAGGGEQYF

V gene: TRBV5-1
clone size: .
J gene: TRBJ2-2
D gene: .
CDR3 DNA: TGCGCCAGCAATCCAGCCTTCACCGGGGAGCTGTTTTTT
CDR3 protein: CASNPAFTGELFF

V gene: TRBV6-1
clone size: .
J gene: TRBJ2-7
D gene: TRBD2
CDR3 DNA: TGTGCCAGCAGCCGATCGGAGGGACTAGCGGGTCGCGTTTTCTCCTACGAGCAGTACTTC
CDR3 protein: CASSRSEGLAGRVFSYEQYF

V gene: TRBV7-2
clone size: few
J gene: TRBJ1-6
D gene: TRBD1
CDR3 DNA: TGTGCCAGCAGCTCGCCGGGACAGTTTTCCACCCTCCACTTT
CDR3 protein: CASSSPGQFSTLHF

V gene: TRBV12-5
clone size: many
J gene: TRBJ1-6
D gene: TRBD1
CDR3 DNA: TGTGCTAGTGGTGAGACAGGGAGTCGATCACCCCTCCACTTT
CDR3 protein: CASGETGSRSPLHF